This note documents a single TCR beta chain sequence. The germline gives CDR1 SGDLS, CDR2 YYNGEE. V lost 5 bases, J lost 4 bases, and 15 bases lay in between. The CDR3 has 14 residues. This sample is drawn from a study of cytomegalovirus exposure and HLA in healthy donors. 13 Jbeta primers and 60 Vbeta primers were used for the PCR. Produced via immunoSEQ multiplex PCR; TCRdb's table is partial and in-frame only. The table has more than 90,000 clones, less than 70% seen once. This TCR was sampled from a man aged 50 or older in good health and CMV-seronegative. The material sequenced was PBMCs. The chain links TRBV9 to TRBJ1-2, with a tentative D call TRBD1 (6 bases). The CDR3 sequence is CASSGQIPPYGYTF. The CDR3 DNA follows: TGTGCCAGCAGTGGACAGATACCACCCTATGGCTACACCTTC.